Given below is one T cell receptor (beta chain) in context. Its specificity is unknown. This record comes from a study of memory CD4+ T cells and cytomegalovirus serostatus. TCRdb's copy holds only in-frame clones and misses some; the assay was immunoSEQ multiplex PCR. The repertoire holds 70,000 or so clones, with around 82% as singletons. From germline, CDR1 is LGHNA and CDR2 YNFKEQ. V lost 3 bases to trimming and J lost 2 bases; unmatched junction nucleotides: 9. The CDR3 runs to 16 residues. Study-level findings and limits: Suggested: most of the CMV-linked TCR signature lies in CD4+ memory cells.

The sort gate was single viable CD3+CD4+CD8-CD45RO+ cells for memory CD4+ T cells. Serum IgG to CMV pp150, pp28, p38 and p52 defined serostatus. This TCR came from an adult in good health and CMV-seropositive. V and J are TRBV4-2 and TRBJ2-7, with 8 bases matching TRBD2. Specimen: memory CD4+ T cells from blood. For the CDR3, the DNA is TGTGCCAGCAGCCAGCCCGGACTAGCTGACACCTACGAGCAGTACTTC. The encoded protein is CASSQPGLADTYEQYF.